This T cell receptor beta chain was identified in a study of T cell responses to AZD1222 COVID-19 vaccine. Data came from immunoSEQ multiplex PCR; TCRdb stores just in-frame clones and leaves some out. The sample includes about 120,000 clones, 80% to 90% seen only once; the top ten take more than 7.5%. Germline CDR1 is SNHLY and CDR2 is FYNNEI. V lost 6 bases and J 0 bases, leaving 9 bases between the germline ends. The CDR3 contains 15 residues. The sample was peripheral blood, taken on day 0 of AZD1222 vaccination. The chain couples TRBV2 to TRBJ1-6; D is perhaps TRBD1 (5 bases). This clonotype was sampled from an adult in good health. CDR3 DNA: TGTGCCAGCAGGACAGCGAGCTCCTATAATTCACCCCTCCACTTT. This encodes CASRTASSYNSPLHF.